This T cell receptor beta chain comes out of a study of CD8+ T cells in alopecia areata. Study outcomes and limitations: Persistence of many expanded lesional clones was seen in scalp and blood during tofacitinib.

Extracted RNA was reverse transcribed into cDNA, the sequencing template. The repertoire was sequenced with immunoSEQ multiplex PCR; TCRdb's copy has only in-frame clones and lacks some. Of some 95,000 clones in the sample, roughly 40% are singletons; the top ten hold 18%. Indicated treatment: oral pan-JAK inhibitor, 5-10 mg twice daily. Sorting of PBMCs yielded the CD4+ and CD8+ T cells. In the case of this clone: Its antigen is currently unknown.

CDR1 and CDR2 (germline): MNHEY, SMNVEV (reference sequence). The ends lost 0 bases at V and 3 bases at J; junction bases unmatched: 0. The CDR3 is 15 amino acids. The V gene is TRBV27, the J gene TRBJ2-3; 10 bases agree with TRBD1. This clonotype was sampled from a human donor with alopecia areata. Sample: CD8+ T cells sorted from blood, taken at week 24, from a patient treated with tofacitinib. Written as DNA, the CDR3 is TGTGCCAGCAGTTTATCGGACAGGGGGACAGATACGCAGTATTTT. It is translated as CASSLSDRGTDTQYF.